This T cell receptor (beta chain) was sequenced for a study of blood T cell repertoires in COVID-19. In the authors' workflow: Estimation of nucleated cell counts was performed using reference gene primer amplification. This table comes from immunoSEQ multiplex PCR, and its TCRdb copy is limited to in-frame clones, with some not included. That table gives V, J and clone size, and the DNA gave D and trimming. The repertoire consists of roughly 400,000 clones, with approximately 90% occurring once and the leading ten covering 1.4% to 1.5%. CDR3 length equals 14 residues. V trimming: 5 bases; J trimming: 3 bases; junction bases outside the gene matches: 4. CDR1 is KGHSH and CDR2 is LQKENI in the germline V gene.

The V and J genes are TRBV18 and TRBJ2-7; 10 nucleotides agree with TRBD2. The sample comprised PBMCs or T cells enriched from blood (not recorded which). This receptor was taken from a woman between 18 and 29 years old who had been exposed to COVID-19. This chain's CDR3 is CASSLAGGLYEQYF. CDR3 DNA sequence: TGTGCCAGCTCATTAGCGGGGGGCCTCTACGAGCAGTACTTC.